The rows below give T cell receptor beta chains drawn from one sample of a study of cytomegalovirus exposure and HLA in healthy donors. The table came from immunoSEQ multiplex PCR; TCRdb's copy has only in-frame clones and leaves some out. Altogether 90,000 to 100,000 clones are present, roughly 71% being singletons, with the ten largest covering roughly 5%. Sequencing used PBMCs. The receptors were gathered from a woman aged 40 to 49 in good health and CMV-seronegative. Both conserved end residues are part of each CDR3. The order of the fields is D gene, V gene, J gene, clone size, CDR3 DNA, CDR3 protein. D genes are given only for firm matches. Rows may omit the clone size; those that give it use once, few, many or a size class.

NA	TRBV5-1	TRBJ1-1	NA	TGCGCCAGCAGCTTGGAAAGGGGCGCTGAAGCTTTCTTT	CASSLERGAEAFF
NA	TRBV7-6	TRBJ2-3	NA	TGTGCCAGCAGCATGGCGGGCTCTCGAGATACGCAGTATTTT	CASSMAGSRDTQYF
TRBD1	TRBV6-6	TRBJ1-2	NA	TGTGCCAGCAGTTACGGGCAGGGGGGATTAGGCTACACCTTC	CASSYGQGGLGYTF
NA	TRBV4-2	TRBJ1-2	few	TGTGCCCGCAGCCTCGGGACACCTCCTAACACCTTC	CARSLGTPPNTF
NA	TRBV14	TRBJ2-1	few	TGTGCCAGCAGCCAACGAACAGGGTCCTCCTACAATGAGCAGTTCTTC	CASSQRTGSSYNEQFF
NA	TRBV5-1	TRBJ1-6	few	TGCGCCAGCAGCTTGGATGCCGGGGTCTATAATTCACCCCTCCACTTT	CASSLDAGVYNSPLHF
NA	TRBV7-9	TRBJ1-3	NA	TGTGCCAGCAGACACACAGACGGAAACACCATATATTTT	CASRHTDGNTIYF
NA	TRBV7-6	TRBJ1-1	once	TGTGCCAGCAGCTTAGACAGGGAGAACACTGAAGCTTTCTTT	CASSLDRENTEAFF
TRBD2	TRBV6-5	TRBJ2-1	once	TGTGCCAGCTCGAAGACCGGGGGGGCCAATAATGAGCAGTTCTTC	CASSKTGGANNEQFF
NA	TRBV18	TRBJ2-6	few	TGTGCCAGCTCACCGCTTCGGGAGTTGTCTGGGGCCAACGTCCTGACTTTC	CASSPLRELSGANVLTF
TRBD2	TRBV10-2	TRBJ2-1	NA	TGCGCCAGCGGGGGAAGCGGGGGGCCCTGGGATGAGCAGTTCTTC	CASGGSGGPWDEQFF
NA	TRBV7-3	TRBJ1-1	NA	TGTGCCAGCAGCTTATTCCGAACAGATGAGAAAGCTTTCTTT	CASSLFRTDEKAFF
NA	TRBV7-2	TRBJ2-7	NA	TGTGCCAGCAGCACCCGGAGCAGGGGTACCTACGAGCAGTACTTC	CASSTRSRGTYEQYF
TRBD1	TRBV9	TRBJ1-6	NA	TGTGCCAGCAGCAGAAGGGACAGGGAATCTTCATCACCCCTCCACTTT	CASSRRDRESSSPLHF
NA	TRBV7-8	TRBJ1-1	NA	TGTGCCAGCAGCCTTAGGACAGATCATAACACTGAAGCTTTCTTT	CASSLRTDHNTEAFF
NA	TRBV14	TRBJ1-4	NA	TGTGCCAGCAGCCAAGATGTTGGGGGGAGGCTGGATTTT	CASSQDVGGRLDF
TRBD2	TRBV6-6	TRBJ2-5	NA	TGTGCCAGCAGTTTGGGGACTAGCGGGCCGGAGACCCAGTACTTC	CASSLGTSGPETQYF
NA	TRBV7-2	TRBJ1-6	NA	TGTGCCAGCAGCTCTTTAGTAAATTCACCCCTCCACTTT	CASSSLVNSPLHF
TRBD2	TRBV9	TRBJ2-3	NA	TGTGCCAGCGGGACTAGCGGGGGCACAGATACGCAGTATTTT	CASGTSGGTDTQYF
NA	TRBV9	TRBJ1-1	NA	TGTGCCAGCAGCTCCGGGGGGATTGAAGCTTTCTTT	CASSSGGIEAFF
NA	TRBV5-1	TRBJ2-3	NA	TGCGCCAGCAGTCAGCCGACAGCCCGGGATACGCAGTATTTT	CASSQPTARDTQYF
NA	TRBV19	TRBJ1-1	NA	TGTGCCAGTAGTATGTCCGCCCAGGGAGGGAGGGCCACTGAAGCTTTCTTT	CASSMSAQGGRATEAFF
NA	TRBV27	TRBJ2-7	once	TGTGCCAGCAGTATTACAGGGAAGTACGAGCAGTACTTC	CASSITGKYEQYF
NA	TRBV7-6	TRBJ1-5	NA	TGTGCCAGCAGCTTACGGAAGGGGCAGCCCCAGCATTTT	CASSLRKGQPQHF
TRBD2	TRBV9	TRBJ2-7	NA	TGTGCCAGCAGCGCCAGCCCTAGCGGATCCTACGAGCAGTACTTC	CASSASPSGSYEQYF
NA	TRBV4-1	TRBJ2-1	NA	TGCGCCAGCAGCCAAGGACACGGGGTCTCTTACAATGAGCAGTTCTTC	CASSQGHGVSYNEQFF
TRBD1	TRBV18	TRBJ1-5	NA	TGTGCCAGCTCCCCACCCCCGGGACAGGGGGCCGATCAGCCCCAGCATTTT	CASSPPPGQGADQPQHF
NA	TRBV14	TRBJ2-1	once	TGTGCCAGCAGCCAAGAATTGGGCCCCTATGAGCAGTTCTTC	CASSQELGPYEQFF
TRBD1	TRBV5-1	TRBJ2-7	NA	TGCGCCAGCAGCGCCAGACAGGGTTTCAACGAGCAGTACTTC	CASSARQGFNEQYF
NA	TRBV19	TRBJ1-5	NA	TGTGCCAGTAGTAACCTTGTCAGGGGTAACAATCAGCCCCAGCATTTT	CASSNLVRGNNQPQHF
NA	TRBV29-1	TRBJ2-7	NA	TGCAGCGTTGTAACACCTCCCTACGAGCAGTACTTC	CSVVTPPYEQYF
TRBD1	TRBV10-3	TRBJ2-7	NA	TGTGCCATCAGTGGGACAGGGGGCTACGAGCAGTACTTC	CAISGTGGYEQYF
TRBD2	TRBV6-1	TRBJ2-3	NA	TGTGCCAGCAGTGGCCTAGCGGGGGCGCGCACAGATACGCAGTATTTT	CASSGLAGARTDTQYF
TRBD1	TRBV18	TRBJ2-5	NA	TGTGCCAGCTCACCCCAGAGGGGACAGGGGTACGGGACCCAGTACTTC	CASSPQRGQGYGTQYF
TRBD1	TRBV4-1	TRBJ1-4	NA	TGCGCCAGCAGCCAAGTCGGGAGGGGGCCATATGGTGAAAAACTGTTTTTT	CASSQVGRGPYGEKLFF
TRBD2	TRBV2	TRBJ2-5	NA	TGTGCCAGCAGTGGGACTAGTGTGGAGACCCAGTACTTC	CASSGTSVETQYF
NA	TRBV11-2	TRBJ1-2	NA	TGTGCCAGCAGCTTAGCCCCCCAAGGAGATGGCTACACCTTC	CASSLAPQGDGYTF
NA	TRBV7-2	TRBJ1-1	NA	TGTGCCAGCAGCTTTGACTTTGCGGCTAGCACTGAAGCTTTCTTT	CASSFDFAASTEAFF
TRBD1	TRBV7-2	TRBJ2-7	few	TGTGCCAGCAGCTCCGACAGGGGTTCGGACGAGCAGTACTTC	CASSSDRGSDEQYF
TRBD1	TRBV19	TRBJ1-1	NA	TGTGCCAGTTCACCCCTCCCTGGACAGGGGGCGGGGAACACTGAAGCTTTCTTT	CASSPLPGQGAGNTEAFF
NA	TRBV2	TRBJ1-4	NA	TGTGCCAGGTCTCTGTCGTTCGGGGAAAAACTGTTTTTT	CARSLSFGEKLFF
TRBD1	TRBV7-3	TRBJ2-7	NA	TGTGCCAGCAGCCAGGGACAGAACTACGAGCAGTACTTC	CASSQGQNYEQYF